The clone carrying this T cell receptor (beta chain) was observed many times. Its cognate antigen is unknown. This specimen belongs to a study of CD8 T cells in ankylosing spondylitis. Study observations and caveats: Relatively rare in peripheral blood, disease-linked clones were also CD8+.

TCRdb passed the 5' RACE reads through MiXCR, listing each CDR3 protein once. Of 35,000 or so distinct CDR3 sequences in the sample, approximately 6% were seen once. Sample: blood, either unsorted or a sorted T cell fraction (not recorded which). This TCR was sampled from a male donor with ankylosing spondylitis or in good health (not recorded which).

In DNA, the CDR3 is TGCGCCAGCAGCAGCCCCTCGAGTGAGACCCAGTACTTC. This sequence encodes CASSSPSSETQYF. The chain carries TRBV5-1 and TRBJ2-5; no definite D call. Trimming removed 4 bases from V and 5 bases from J, with 12 bases in between. The CDR3 spans 13 residues. CDR1 and CDR2 from the germline V gene are SGHRS and YFSETQ.